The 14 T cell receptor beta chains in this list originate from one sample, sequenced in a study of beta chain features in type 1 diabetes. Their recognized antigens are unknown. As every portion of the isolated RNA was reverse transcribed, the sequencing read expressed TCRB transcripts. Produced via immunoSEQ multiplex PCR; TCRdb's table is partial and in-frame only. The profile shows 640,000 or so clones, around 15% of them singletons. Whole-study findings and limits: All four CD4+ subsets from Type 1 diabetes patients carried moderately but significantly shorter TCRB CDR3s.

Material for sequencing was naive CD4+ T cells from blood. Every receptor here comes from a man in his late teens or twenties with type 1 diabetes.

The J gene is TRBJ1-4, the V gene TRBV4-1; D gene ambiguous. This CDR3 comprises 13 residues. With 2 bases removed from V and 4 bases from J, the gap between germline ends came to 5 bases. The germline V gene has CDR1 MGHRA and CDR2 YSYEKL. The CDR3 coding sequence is TGCGCCAGCAGCCAACTCATTAATGAAAAACTGTTTTTT. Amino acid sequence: CASSQLINEKLFF.

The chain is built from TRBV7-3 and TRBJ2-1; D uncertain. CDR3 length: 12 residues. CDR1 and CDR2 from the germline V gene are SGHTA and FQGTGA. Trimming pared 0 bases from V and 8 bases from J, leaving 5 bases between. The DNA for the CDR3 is TGTGCCAGCAGCTTAACTGGGGATGAGCAGTTCTTC. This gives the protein CASSLTGDEQFF.

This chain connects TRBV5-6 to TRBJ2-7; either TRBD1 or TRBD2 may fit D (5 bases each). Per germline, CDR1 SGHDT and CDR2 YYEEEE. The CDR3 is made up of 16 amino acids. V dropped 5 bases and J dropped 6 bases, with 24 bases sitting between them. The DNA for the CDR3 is TGTGCCAGCAGGCTGGGGATATTTGTGGGACGGGGCGAGCAGTACTTC. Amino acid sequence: CASRLGIFVGRGEQYF.

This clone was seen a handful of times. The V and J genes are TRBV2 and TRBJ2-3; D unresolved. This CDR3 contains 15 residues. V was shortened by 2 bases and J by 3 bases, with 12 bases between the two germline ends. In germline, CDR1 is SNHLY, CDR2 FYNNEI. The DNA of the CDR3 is TGTGCCAGCAGTGAACGACCCCCGTCGACAGATACGCAGTATTTT. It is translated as CASSERPPSTDTQYF.

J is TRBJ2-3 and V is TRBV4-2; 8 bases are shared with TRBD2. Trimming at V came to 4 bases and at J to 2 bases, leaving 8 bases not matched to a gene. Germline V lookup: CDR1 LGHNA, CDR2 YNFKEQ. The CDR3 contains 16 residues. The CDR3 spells CASSPERGPITDTQYF. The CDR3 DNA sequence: TGTGCCAGCAGCCCTGAGCGGGGGCCGATCACAGATACGCAGTATTTT.

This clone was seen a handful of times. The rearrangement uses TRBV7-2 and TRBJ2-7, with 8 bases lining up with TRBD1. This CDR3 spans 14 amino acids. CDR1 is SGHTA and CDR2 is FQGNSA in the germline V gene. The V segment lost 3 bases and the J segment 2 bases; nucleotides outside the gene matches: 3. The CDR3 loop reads CASSFAQGAYEQYF. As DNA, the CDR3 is TGTGCCAGCAGCTTCGCACAGGGGGCCTACGAGCAGTACTTC.

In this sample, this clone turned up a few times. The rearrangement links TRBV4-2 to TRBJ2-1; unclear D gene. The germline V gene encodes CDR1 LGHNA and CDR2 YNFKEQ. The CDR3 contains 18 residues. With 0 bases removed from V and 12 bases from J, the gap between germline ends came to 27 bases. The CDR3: CASSQEAIRDILGARQFF. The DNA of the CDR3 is TGTGCCAGCAGCCAAGAGGCAATCCGAGACATCCTCGGAGCCAGGCAGTTCTTC.

This CDR3 is CASSTYSGSSYEQYF. The CDR3 DNA is TGTGCCAGCAGCACTTATAGCGGGTCCTCCTACGAGCAGTACTTC. The J gene is TRBJ2-7, the V gene TRBV4-2, with 7 bases lining up with TRBD2. This CDR3 has 15 residues. J gave up 0 bases and V 5 bases, and 7 bases lay outside the gene matches. Germline values: CDR1 LGHNA, CDR2 YNFKEQ.

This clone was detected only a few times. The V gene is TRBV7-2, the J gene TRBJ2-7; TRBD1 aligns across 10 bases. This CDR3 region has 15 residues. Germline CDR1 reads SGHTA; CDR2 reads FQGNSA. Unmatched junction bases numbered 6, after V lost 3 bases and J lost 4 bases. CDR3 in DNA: TGTGCCAGCAGCTTCGGTGGGACAGGGGCTTACGAGCAGTACTTC. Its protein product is CASSFGGTGAYEQYF.

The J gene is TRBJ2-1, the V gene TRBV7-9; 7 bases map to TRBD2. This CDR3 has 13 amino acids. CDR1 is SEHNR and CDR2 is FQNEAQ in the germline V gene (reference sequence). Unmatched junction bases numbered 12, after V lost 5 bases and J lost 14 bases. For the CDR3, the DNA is TGTGCCAGCAGCCGGAGAGTAGCGGGTCTTGAGTTCTTC. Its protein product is CASSRRVAGLEFF.

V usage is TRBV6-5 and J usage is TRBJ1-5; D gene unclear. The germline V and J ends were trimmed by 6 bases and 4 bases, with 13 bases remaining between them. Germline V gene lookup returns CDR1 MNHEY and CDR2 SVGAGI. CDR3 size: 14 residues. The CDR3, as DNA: TGTGCCAGCAGCCCTCGCCTAGGGAATCAGCCCCAGCATTTT. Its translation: CASSPRLGNQPQHF.

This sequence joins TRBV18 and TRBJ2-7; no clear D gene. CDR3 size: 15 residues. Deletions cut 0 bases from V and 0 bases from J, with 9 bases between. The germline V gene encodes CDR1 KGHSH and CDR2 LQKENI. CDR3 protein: CASSPPAFSSYEQYF. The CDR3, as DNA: TGTGCCAGCTCACCACCGGCATTTAGCTCCTACGAGCAGTACTTC.

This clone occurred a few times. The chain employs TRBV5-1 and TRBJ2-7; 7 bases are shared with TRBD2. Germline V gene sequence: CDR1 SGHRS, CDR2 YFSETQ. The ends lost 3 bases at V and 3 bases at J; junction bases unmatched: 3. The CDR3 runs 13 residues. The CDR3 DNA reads TGCGCCAGCAGCTCAGGACTAGACTACGAGCAGTACTTC. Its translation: CASSSGLDYEQYF. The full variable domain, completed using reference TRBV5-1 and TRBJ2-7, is KAGVTQTPRYLIKTRGQQVTLSCSPISGHRSVSWYQQTPGQGLQFLFEYFSETQRNKGNFPGRFSGRQFSNSRSEMNVSTLELGDSALYLCASSSGLDYEQYFGPGTRLTVT.

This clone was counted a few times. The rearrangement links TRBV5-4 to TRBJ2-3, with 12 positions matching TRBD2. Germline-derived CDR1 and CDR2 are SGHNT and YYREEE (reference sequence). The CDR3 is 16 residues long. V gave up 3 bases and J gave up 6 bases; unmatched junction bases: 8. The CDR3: CASSSPTSGGYDTQYF. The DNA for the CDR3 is TGTGCCAGCAGCTCCCCGACTAGCGGGGGATACGATACGCAGTATTTT.